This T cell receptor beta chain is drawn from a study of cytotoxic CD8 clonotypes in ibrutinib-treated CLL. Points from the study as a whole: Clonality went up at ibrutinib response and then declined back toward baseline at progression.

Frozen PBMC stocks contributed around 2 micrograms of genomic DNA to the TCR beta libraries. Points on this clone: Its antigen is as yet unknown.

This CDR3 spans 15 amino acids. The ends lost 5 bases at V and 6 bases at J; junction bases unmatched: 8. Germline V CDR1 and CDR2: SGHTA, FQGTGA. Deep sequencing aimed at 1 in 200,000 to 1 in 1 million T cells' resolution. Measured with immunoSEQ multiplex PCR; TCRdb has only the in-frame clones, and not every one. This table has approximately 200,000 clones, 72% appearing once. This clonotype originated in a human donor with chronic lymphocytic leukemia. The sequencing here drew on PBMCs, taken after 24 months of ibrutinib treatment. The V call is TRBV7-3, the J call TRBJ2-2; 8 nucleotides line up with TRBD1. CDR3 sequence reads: CASSSTGGSAGELFF. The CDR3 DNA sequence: TGTGCCAGCAGCAGTACAGGGGGATCTGCCGGGGAGCTGTTTTTT.